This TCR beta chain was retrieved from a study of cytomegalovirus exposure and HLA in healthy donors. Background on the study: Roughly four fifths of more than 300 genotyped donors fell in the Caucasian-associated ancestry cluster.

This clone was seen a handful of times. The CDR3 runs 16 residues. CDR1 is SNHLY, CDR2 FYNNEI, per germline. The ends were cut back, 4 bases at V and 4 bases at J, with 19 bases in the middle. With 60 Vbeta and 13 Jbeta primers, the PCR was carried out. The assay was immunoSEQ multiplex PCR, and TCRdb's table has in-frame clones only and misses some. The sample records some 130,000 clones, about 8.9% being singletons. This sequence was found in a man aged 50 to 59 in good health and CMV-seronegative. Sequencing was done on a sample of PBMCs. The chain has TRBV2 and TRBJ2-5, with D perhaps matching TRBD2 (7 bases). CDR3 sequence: CASSADGGQAPETQYF. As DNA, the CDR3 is TGTGCCAGCAGTGCAGACGGGGGGCAAGCCCCAGAGACCCAGTACTTC.